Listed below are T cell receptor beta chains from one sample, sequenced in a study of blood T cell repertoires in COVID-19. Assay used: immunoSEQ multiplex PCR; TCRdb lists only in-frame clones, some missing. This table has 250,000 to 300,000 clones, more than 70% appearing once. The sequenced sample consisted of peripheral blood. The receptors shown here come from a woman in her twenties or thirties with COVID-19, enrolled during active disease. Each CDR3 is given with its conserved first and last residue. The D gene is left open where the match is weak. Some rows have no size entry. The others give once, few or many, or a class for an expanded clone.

CDR3 protein: CSVGTGLDTQYF
CDR3 DNA: TGCAGCGTTGGGACAGGGCTGGATACGCAGTATTTT
V gene: TRBV29-1
D gene: TRBD1
J gene: TRBJ2-3
clone size: -

CDR3 protein: CASSRGAGGEYEQYF
CDR3 DNA: TGCGCCAGCAGCCGAGGAGCGGGAGGGGAATACGAGCAGTACTTC
V gene: TRBV4-3
D gene: TRBD2
J gene: TRBJ2-7
clone size: -

CDR3 protein: CASSLTGNQPQHF
CDR3 DNA: TGTGCCAGCAGCTTAACAGGCAATCAGCCCCAGCATTTT
V gene: TRBV7-9
D gene: -
J gene: TRBJ1-5
clone size: -

CDR3 protein: CASSFDRGAEAFF
CDR3 DNA: TGTGCCAGCAGTTTCGACAGGGGGGCTGAAGCTTTCTTT
V gene: TRBV2
D gene: TRBD1
J gene: TRBJ1-1
clone size: -

CDR3 protein: CASSHGQRTDTQYF
CDR3 DNA: TGCGCCAGCAGCCACGGACAGCGCACAGATACGCAGTATTTT
V gene: TRBV5-1
D gene: -
J gene: TRBJ2-3
clone size: -

CDR3 protein: CASQPRPDRGLQPQHF
CDR3 DNA: TGTGCCAGCCAGCCCCGCCCGGACAGGGGGCTTCAGCCCCAGCATTTT
V gene: TRBV2
D gene: TRBD1
J gene: TRBJ1-5
clone size: -

CDR3 protein: CASSQGLTSGNYEQYF
CDR3 DNA: TGCGCCAGCAGCCAAGGCTTGACTAGCGGAAACTACGAGCAGTACTTC
V gene: TRBV4-1
D gene: TRBD2
J gene: TRBJ2-7
clone size: -

CDR3 protein: CASSIGPRPYEQYF
CDR3 DNA: TGTGCCAGTAGTATAGGCCCGAGGCCGTACGAGCAGTACTTC
V gene: TRBV19
D gene: -
J gene: TRBJ2-7
clone size: -

CDR3 protein: CASSITENRVYF
CDR3 DNA: TGTGCCAGCAGTATAACCGAGAACAGGGTGTACTTC
V gene: TRBV12-3/TRBV12-4
D gene: -
J gene: TRBJ2-7
clone size: -

CDR3 protein: CASRAGLAESYEQYF
CDR3 DNA: TGTGCCAGCAGGGCGGGACTAGCGGAATCCTACGAGCAGTACTTC
V gene: TRBV6-5
D gene: TRBD2
J gene: TRBJ2-7
clone size: -

CDR3 protein: CASSHGSGTGANVLTF
CDR3 DNA: TGCGCCAGCAGCCATGGATCGGGGACTGGGGCCAACGTCCTGACTTTC
V gene: TRBV5-1
D gene: -
J gene: TRBJ2-6
clone size: -

CDR3 protein: CASSRGGEETQYF
CDR3 DNA: TGTGCCAGCAGCCGAGGGGGGGAAGAGACCCAGTACTTC
V gene: TRBV6-5
D gene: -
J gene: TRBJ2-5
clone size: -

CDR3 protein: CASSPTSADTQYF
CDR3 DNA: TGCGCCAGCAGCCCCACTTCCGCAGATACGCAGTATTTT
V gene: TRBV4-3
D gene: -
J gene: TRBJ2-3
clone size: -

CDR3 protein: CATTGYQDEQYF
CDR3 DNA: TGTGCCACCACAGGGTATCAGGACGAGCAGTACTTC
V gene: TRBV10-3
D gene: -
J gene: TRBJ2-7
clone size: -

CDR3 protein: CASSVSGGGNQPQHF
CDR3 DNA: TGTGCCAGCAGTGTGTCAGGGGGAGGCAATCAGCCCCAGCATTTT
V gene: TRBV25-1
D gene: TRBD1
J gene: TRBJ1-5
clone size: once

CDR3 protein: CSASTSTAGTDTQYF
CDR3 DNA: TGCAGTGCGAGTACCTCTACGGCGGGGACGGATACGCAGTATTTT
V gene: TRBV20-1
D gene: -
J gene: TRBJ2-3
clone size: -

CDR3 protein: CASSFIGQGSNEQYF
CDR3 DNA: TGTGCCAGCAGCTTCATCGGACAGGGGTCGAACGAGCAGTACTTC
V gene: TRBV7-8
D gene: TRBD1
J gene: TRBJ2-7
clone size: -

CDR3 protein: CASSPLGQGNSPLHF
CDR3 DNA: TGTGCCAGCTCACCTTTGGGACAGGGTAACTCACCCCTCCACTTT
V gene: TRBV18
D gene: TRBD1
J gene: TRBJ1-6
clone size: -

CDR3 protein: CAWSVGDFPNQPQHF
CDR3 DNA: TGTGCCTGGAGTGTGGGGGACTTCCCCAATCAGCCCCAGCATTTT
V gene: TRBV30
D gene: -
J gene: TRBJ1-5
clone size: -

CDR3 protein: CASSLDYSNQPQHF
CDR3 DNA: TGCGCCAGCAGCCTGGATTATAGCAATCAGCCCCAGCATTTT
V gene: TRBV5-1
D gene: -
J gene: TRBJ1-5
clone size: few

CDR3 protein: CASSVVGEKLFF
CDR3 DNA: TGTGCCAGCAGTGTGGTTGGCGAAAAACTGTTTTTT
V gene: TRBV2
D gene: -
J gene: TRBJ1-4
clone size: -

CDR3 protein: CASSSPSYRGERETQYF
CDR3 DNA: TGTGCCAGCAGTTCCCCATCCTACAGGGGGGAGAGGGAGACCCAGTACTTC
V gene: TRBV28
D gene: TRBD1
J gene: TRBJ2-5
clone size: -

CDR3 protein: CASSYEIMNTEAFF
CDR3 DNA: TGTGCCAGCAGTTACGAGATTATGAACACTGAAGCTTTCTTT
V gene: TRBV6-5
D gene: -
J gene: TRBJ1-1
clone size: -

CDR3 protein: CASSARLAGRSKSMNF
CDR3 DNA: TGTGCCAGCAGCGCCCGACTAGCGGGACGGAGTAAGTCAATGAACTTC
V gene: TRBV5-4
D gene: TRBD2
J gene: TRBJ2-7
clone size: -

CDR3 protein: CASSQDSPGQGAKDTQYF
CDR3 DNA: TGCGCCAGCAGCCAAGATTCGCCCGGACAGGGGGCCAAAGATACGCAGTATTTT
V gene: TRBV4-1
D gene: TRBD1
J gene: TRBJ2-3
clone size: -

CDR3 protein: CASSLDGRDTGELFF
CDR3 DNA: TGTGCCAGCAGCTTAGACGGGAGAGACACCGGGGAGCTGTTTTTT
V gene: TRBV7-3
D gene: -
J gene: TRBJ2-2
clone size: -

CDR3 protein: CASSPTGLNYGYTF
CDR3 DNA: TGTGCCAGCTCACCGACAGGGTTGAACTATGGCTACACCTTC
V gene: TRBV18
D gene: TRBD1
J gene: TRBJ1-2
clone size: few

CDR3 protein: CASSFIGETQYF
CDR3 DNA: TGTGCCAGCAGTTTCATCGGTGAGACCCAGTACTTC
V gene: TRBV12-3/TRBV12-4
D gene: -
J gene: TRBJ2-5
clone size: -

CDR3 protein: CAWSLGTSGTDTQYF
CDR3 DNA: TGTGCCTGGAGTCTCGGGACTAGCGGGACAGATACGCAGTATTTT
V gene: TRBV30
D gene: TRBD2
J gene: TRBJ2-3
clone size: -

CDR3 protein: CASSVGGETQYF
CDR3 DNA: TGCGCCAGCAGCGTCGGGGGTGAGACCCAGTACTTC
V gene: TRBV5-1
D gene: -
J gene: TRBJ2-5
clone size: -

CDR3 protein: CASSPGGLPYEQYF
CDR3 DNA: TGTGCCAGCAGCCCAGGGGGCCTTCCCTACGAGCAGTACTTC
V gene: TRBV5-4
D gene: TRBD1
J gene: TRBJ2-7
clone size: few

CDR3 protein: CASSFGTVRHRGAVF
CDR3 DNA: TGTGCCAGCAGCTTCGGGACAGTGAGGCACCGGGGAGCTGTTTTT
V gene: TRBV7-3
D gene: TRBD1
J gene: TRBJ2-2
clone size: -

CDR3 protein: CASSEASRGSHEQYF
CDR3 DNA: TGTGCCAGCAGTGAAGCCAGCAGGGGATCCCACGAGCAGTACTTC
V gene: TRBV2
D gene: -
J gene: TRBJ2-7
clone size: -

CDR3 protein: CASSLEGDRRGNQPQHF
CDR3 DNA: TGTGCCAGCAGCTTAGAGGGGGACCGGCGAGGCAATCAGCCCCAGCATTTT
V gene: TRBV7-9
D gene: -
J gene: TRBJ1-5
clone size: -

CDR3 protein: CSVGPGTSGSYEQYF
CDR3 DNA: TGCAGCGTTGGCCCCGGGACTAGCGGCTCCTACGAGCAGTACTTC
V gene: TRBV29-1
D gene: TRBD2
J gene: TRBJ2-7
clone size: -

CDR3 protein: CASRGQLPYEQYF
CDR3 DNA: TGTGCCAGCAGGGGACAGCTTCCCTACGAGCAGTACTTC
V gene: TRBV27
D gene: TRBD1
J gene: TRBJ2-7
clone size: -

CDR3 protein: CATRRRGHEQYF
CDR3 DNA: TGTGCCACTCGGCGGCGGGGCCACGAGCAGTACTTC
V gene: TRBV15
D gene: -
J gene: TRBJ2-7
clone size: -

CDR3 protein: CATSLTSGYTGELFF
CDR3 DNA: TGTGCCACCAGCCTGACTAGCGGGTACACCGGGGAGCTGTTTTTT
V gene: TRBV24-1
D gene: TRBD2
J gene: TRBJ2-2
clone size: -

CDR3 protein: CASSPGNSYEQYF
CDR3 DNA: TGTGCCAGCTCACCGGGCAACTCCTACGAGCAGTACTTC
V gene: TRBV18
D gene: -
J gene: TRBJ2-7
clone size: -

CDR3 protein: CASSWKPGQGSGYGYTF
CDR3 DNA: TGTGCCAGCAGCTGGAAGCCGGGACAGGGTTCCGGCTATGGCTACACCTTC
V gene: TRBV7-9
D gene: TRBD1
J gene: TRBJ1-2
clone size: -

CDR3 protein: CASSGGTSRSTDTQYF
CDR3 DNA: TGCGCCAGCAGCGGGGGGACTAGCCGGTCCACAGATACGCAGTATTTT
V gene: TRBV5-1
D gene: TRBD2
J gene: TRBJ2-3
clone size: -